Reported below is one TCR beta chain. The junction and the germline gene differ at one end; a read error may be behind it. Assay: immunoSEQ multiplex PCR; the TCRdb copy retains only in-frame clones and omits some. The profile covers some 62,000 clones, with 95% to 96% appearing a single time and 0.35% to 0.4% taken by the ten largest. The sample originates from a study of brain T cells in children with intractable seizures. The clonotype was recovered from a boy under three years old with focal cortical dysplasia and intractable seizures. The sample consisted of peripheral blood, taken at surgery.

CDR3: CASSFSYGYTF. The CDR3 nucleotides read TGTGCTAGCAGCTTCTCCTATGGCTACACCTTC. This sequence joins TRBV7-9 and TRBJ1-2; D gene ambiguous. The CDR3 covers 11 residues. Germline lookup yields CDR1 SEHNR and CDR2 FQNEAQ (reference sequence).